One and the same sample provided the 27 T cell receptor beta chains below, sequenced in a study of T cells after yellow fever vaccination. TCRdb recomputed calls from the 5' RACE reads with MiXCR, one row per CDR3 protein. In the table there are some 420,000 distinct CDR3 sequences, roughly 20% of which are singletons. Sequenced here: PBMCs, sampled before the yellow fever booster vaccination. All receptors derive from a man between 18 and 29 years old who received the YFV17D yellow fever vaccine.

This rearrangement joins TRBV2 to TRBJ2-1; 9 bases map to TRBD2. V lost 7 bases, J lost 14 bases, and 9 bases stayed unmatched. CDR1 SNHLY and CDR2 FYNNEI come from the germline V gene. This CDR3 is built from 12 residues. This chain's CDR3 is CASTQDGTSKFF. DNA of the CDR3: TGTGCCAGCACCCAAGACGGGACTAGCAAGTTCTTC. Variable domain in full (rest from reference TRBV2 and TRBJ2-1): EPEVTQTPSHQVTQMGQEVILRCVPISNHLYFYWYRQILGQKVEFLVSFYNNEISEKSEIFDDQFSVERPDGSNFTLKIRSTKLEDSAMYFCASTQDGTSKFFGPGTRLTVL.

This clonotype was picked up many times. The V gene is TRBV5-1, the J gene TRBJ1-4; no reliable D call. CDR3 length: 13 amino acids. The V gene's germline CDR1 is SGHRS and CDR2 YFSETQ. V was cut by 5 bases and J by 4 bases, with 9 bases left in between. This chain's CDR3 is CASRIADNEKLFF. The CDR3 nucleotides are TGCGCCAGCAGGATTGCAGATAATGAAAAACTGTTTTTT.

The CDR3 loop reads CASSGLDRSRGELFF. In nucleotides, the CDR3 is TGTGCCAGCAGCGGATTAGACAGGAGTAGGGGGGAGCTGTTTTTT. J is TRBJ2-2 and V is TRBV5-8, with D perhaps TRBD1 (6 bases). Germline lookup yields CDR1 SGHTS and CDR2 YDEGEE. This CDR3 is built from 15 residues. The V end lost 4 bases, the J end lost 8 bases, and 18 bases lay between the germline ends.

This clonotype was seen only a few times. V usage is TRBV20-1 and J usage is TRBJ2-3; 10 positions agree with TRBD2. The CDR3 loop spans 17 amino acids. The germline V gene has CDR1 DFQATT and CDR2 SNEGSKA (reference sequence). The J segment lost 4 bases and the V segment lost 2 bases, leaving 12 bases of the junction unmatched. The chain's CDR3 is CSARPIPSGGDPDTQYF. For the CDR3, the DNA is TGCAGTGCTAGACCAATCCCCAGCGGGGGGGATCCAGATACGCAGTATTTT.

The chain joins TRBV27 to TRBJ2-7; D could derive from TRBD1 or TRBD2 (5 bases each). Germline lookup yields CDR1 MNHEY and CDR2 SMNVEV (reference sequence). The CDR3 sequence is 15 residues long. V lost 3 bases and J 2 bases, leaving 14 bases between the germline ends. CDR3 coding DNA: TGTGCCAGCAGTTTTGGCGGGCAGGGTGCCTACGAGCAGTACTTC. It encodes CASSFGGQGAYEQYF.

The chain combines TRBV5-1 with TRBJ2-6, with 7 bases lining up with TRBD1. V lost 4 bases, J lost 4 bases, and 5 bases stayed unmatched. This CDR3 is 15 amino acids long. The germline V gene has CDR1 SGHRS and CDR2 YFSETQ. CDR3 sequence (DNA): TGCGCCAGCAGCCAAGGACAGGCCGGGGCCAACGTCCTGACTTTC. Amino acids: CASSQGQAGANVLTF.

This clonotype came up a few times. The chain couples TRBV10-3 to TRBJ2-7; the D gene could be TRBD1 or TRBD2 (6 bases each). This CDR3 has 14 amino acids. Germline V gene lookup returns CDR1 ENHRY and CDR2 SYGVKD. V shed 6 bases and J shed 0 bases, with 12 bases lying between them. The CDR3 coding sequence is TGTGCCATCAGGGAGGGGGGAAGCTCCTACGAGCAGTACGTC. This encodes CAIREGGSSYEQYV.

This clonotype was found a few times. The V call is TRBV10-3, the J call TRBJ1-5; no clear D. Deletions cut 0 bases from V and 6 bases from J, with 6 bases between. CDR1 and CDR2 from the germline V gene are ENHRY and SYGVKD. The CDR3 is made up of 13 amino acids. The CDR3 DNA is TGTGCCATCAGTGAGTCAATAGGTCAGCCCCAGCATTTT. Translating it yields CAISESIGQPQHF.

The V call is TRBV4-3, the J call TRBJ2-7; 7 nucleotides line up with TRBD1. The CDR3 has 16 amino acids. Trimming cost V 0 bases and J 2 bases; bases outside gene matches: 7. CDR1 and CDR2 from the germline V gene are LGHNA and YSLEER. The CDR3 nucleotides are TGCGCCAGCAGCCAAGATCGACAGGGACCCGCCTACGAGCAGTACTTC. It encodes CASSQDRQGPAYEQYF.

This rearrangement joins TRBV10-3 to TRBJ1-5; D gene ambiguous. Germline CDR1 ENHRY, CDR2 SYGVKD. The length of the CDR3 is 15 residues. The germline V and J ends were trimmed by 4 bases and 0 bases, with 10 bases remaining between them. As DNA, the CDR3 is TGTGCCATCAGTGTAACCGGGGATAGCAATCAGCCCCAGCATTTT. This gives the protein CAISVTGDSNQPQHF.

The V and J genes are TRBV6-2 or TRBV6-3 and TRBJ1-5; D may be TRBD1 (5 bases). V was cut by 8 bases and J by 2 bases, with 13 bases left in between. The length of the CDR3 is 14 residues. Germline lookup yields CDR1 MNHEY and CDR2 SVGEGT. The CDR3 sequence: CASAWGGRNQPQHF. CDR3 nucleotide sequence: TGTGCCAGCGCCTGGGGCGGGCGCAATCAGCCCCAGCATTTT.

The chain uses TRBV24-1 and TRBJ2-3, with TRBD1 identical over 7 bases. The CDR3 extends over 17 amino acids. CDR1 and CDR2 (germline): KGHDR, SFDVKD. The junction had 11 bases not matched to a gene; V was cut back by 4 bases and J by 2 bases. The chain's CDR3 is CATSDASQGILTDTQYF. CDR3 in DNA: TGTGCCACCAGTGACGCTTCACAGGGGATACTCACAGATACGCAGTATTTT.

V is TRBV7-9 and J is TRBJ2-1; D is perhaps TRBD1 (5 bases). V dropped 4 bases and J dropped 5 bases, with 12 bases sitting between them. In germline, CDR1 is SEHNR, CDR2 FQNEAQ (reference sequence). CDR3 length: 14 amino acids. CDR3 in DNA: TGTGCCAGCAGCTCAGGGCTAGTTCACAATGAGCAGTTCTTC. Translation: CASSSGLVHNEQFF.

This clonotype has more than one count but fewer than ten. V and J are TRBV6-5 and TRBJ2-7; maybe TRBD2 (5 bases). CDR1 MNHEY and CDR2 SVGAGI come from the germline V gene. The ends were cut back, 0 bases at V and 4 bases at J, with 7 bases in the middle. The CDR3 consists of 13 residues. Written as DNA, the CDR3 is TGTGCCAGCAGTTACTCGGAGGCTTACGAGCAGTACTTC. Amino acids: CASSYSEAYEQYF.

The chain is built from TRBV4-3 and TRBJ2-2, with 11 bases lining up with TRBD2. With V trimmed by 4 bases and J by 3 bases, 7 bases remained unmatched. From germline, CDR1 is LGHNA and CDR2 YSLEER. CDR3 size: 17 residues. CDR3 residues: CASSPPRLAGYTGELFF. DNA for the CDR3: TGCGCCAGCAGCCCTCCCCGACTAGCGGGGTACACCGGGGAGCTGTTTTTT.

This clonotype was observed a handful of times. The chain has TRBV5-1 and TRBJ2-3; D is unresolved. CDR1 SGHRS and CDR2 YFSETQ come from the germline V gene. The ends were cut back, 2 bases at V and 5 bases at J, with 12 bases in the middle. The CDR3 is 14 amino acids. CDR3 amino acids: CASSLGQRVDTQYF. The CDR3 DNA reads as TGCGCCAGCAGCTTAGGCCAAAGGGTAGATACGCAGTATTTT.

The CDR3 is CASSSGYGNIQYF. The CDR3 region has the DNA TGTGCCAGCAGTTCGGGGTACGGAAACATTCAGTACTTC. The rearrangement uses TRBV6-5 and TRBJ2-4, with a tentative D call TRBD2 (5 bases). V dropped 4 bases and J dropped 6 bases, with 10 bases sitting between them. CDR1 MNHEY and CDR2 SVGAGI come from the germline V gene. This CDR3 contains 13 residues.

The chain recombines TRBV18 with TRBJ2-1; D gene uncertain. Germline loops: CDR1 KGHSH, CDR2 LQKENI. V was clipped by 6 bases and J by 0 bases, with 12 bases between them. This CDR3 is 15 amino acids long. The DNA of the CDR3 is TGTGCCAGCTCTCTCCCGGGTCGCTCCTACAATGAGCAGTTCTTC. Translated: CASSLPGRSYNEQFF.

This clonotype occurred a few times. This chain connects TRBV6-5 to TRBJ1-6; the D gene is possibly TRBD1 (6 bases). The CDR3 covers 14 residues. Germline CDR1 and CDR2: MNHEY and SVGAGI. The V end lost 2 bases, the J end lost 14 bases, and 16 bases lay between the germline ends. The CDR3 DNA follows: TGTGCCAGCAGTTACGTGTGGGGGCCTAGGGCCCTCCACTTT. This gives the protein CASSYVWGPRALHF.

The chain recombines TRBV5-1 with TRBJ2-1; TRBD2 aligns across 11 bases. The V segment lost 4 bases and the J segment 6 bases; nucleotides outside the gene matches: 6. CDR1 is SGHRS and CDR2 is YFSETQ in the germline V gene. There are 15 residues in the CDR3. The CDR3 DNA is TGCGCCAGCAGCGTAGCGGGGGGGCCATCCAATGAGCAGTTCTTC. Translated: CASSVAGGPSNEQFF.

This clonotype was seen more than once but under ten times. The V and J genes are TRBV18 and TRBJ1-2; D might be TRBD1 (5 bases). The ends were cut back, 3 bases at V and 4 bases at J, with 15 bases in the middle. Looked up from germline, CDR1 is KGHSH and CDR2 is LQKENI. This CDR3 is built from 15 residues. The CDR3, as DNA: TGTGCCAGCTCACCCCGGGACGGGGATATCTATGGCTACACCTTC. This codes for CASSPRDGDIYGYTF.

Comments on this clonotype: An end of the junction does not agree with germline; a read error may underlie this. The chain carries TRBV6-4 and TRBJ2-1; 10 nucleotides match TRBD2. Germline V gene data show CDR1 as MRHNA and CDR2 as SNTAGT. The CDR3 consists of 15 residues. The CDR3 DNA reads TGTGCCAGCGGTGATCGACTAGCGGGTCTGGATGGGCGGTTCTTC. It encodes CASGDRLAGLDGRFF.

The chain employs TRBV7-8 and TRBJ2-7; D is unresolved. CDR1 and CDR2 from the germline V gene are SGHVS and FQNEAQ. The CDR3 extends over 15 amino acids. Trimming pared 3 bases from V and 5 bases from J, leaving 17 bases between. The CDR3, as DNA: TGTGCCAGCAGCTTTCCCGGTCCGGGTGGCAACGAGCAGTACTTC. The encoded protein is CASSFPGPGGNEQYF. The variable domain in full, completed from reference TRBV7-8 and TRBJ2-7, reads GAGVSQSPRYKVAKRGQDVALRCDPISGHVSLFWYQQALGQGPEFLTYFQNEAQLDKSGLPSDRFFAERPEGSVSTLKIQRTQQEDSAVYLCASSFPGPGGNEQYFGPGTRLTVT.

This chain uses TRBV20-1 with TRBJ2-3; 12 nucleotides align to TRBD2. Germline lookup yields CDR1 DFQATT and CDR2 SNEGSKA (reference sequence). V was clipped by 6 bases and J by 3 bases; unmatched bases: 13. The CDR3 runs to 17 residues. CDR3 DNA: TGCAGTGCCCGCGGACTAGCGGGGCAGCCCGGGACAGATACGCAGTATTTT. Its protein product is CSARGLAGQPGTDTQYF.

This clonotype has just a few counts. This chain connects TRBV2 to TRBJ1-1; D gene uncertain. Trimming removed 0 bases from V and 0 bases from J, with 2 bases in between. The CDR3 is 13 amino acids. Germline assignment: CDR1 SNHLY and CDR2 FYNNEI. CDR3 sequence (DNA): TGTGCCAGCAGTGAAGCTCTGAACACTGAAGCTTTCTTT. This translates into CASSEALNTEAFF.

The sample holds many counts of this clonotype. The chain couples TRBV7-3 to TRBJ2-5, with TRBD1 identical over 8 bases. V dropped 5 bases and J dropped 5; count of bases not matched to a gene: 4. Looked up from germline, CDR1 is SGHTA and CDR2 is FQGTGA. This CDR3 has 13 amino acids. In DNA, the CDR3 is TGTGCCAGCAGCACCGGGACAGGCGAGACCCAGTACTTC. It is translated as CASSTGTGETQYF.

This clonotype has only a few counts. V usage is TRBV6-6 and J usage is TRBJ2-1; 8 bases are shared with TRBD2. The CDR3 loop spans 15 amino acids. Germline assignment: CDR1 MNHNY and CDR2 SVGAGI (reference sequence). The trim removed 6 bases at V and 10 bases at J, leaving 14 bases unmatched. The CDR3 DNA reads as TGTGCCAGCAGCCCTTCTACGGGGGGGCCCTTGGAGCAGTTCTTC. As protein: CASSPSTGGPLEQFF.